The T cell receptor beta chain described here comes from a study of human T cells and chemical hapten exposure. The sample's time point: healthy volunteer bleed at 2 weeks. Unfractionated whole blood served as the source for total RNA extraction. The germline V and J ends were trimmed by 4 bases and 2 bases, with 16 bases remaining between them. CDR1 and CDR2 (germline): SGHDT, YYEEEE. There are 15 residues in the CDR3. Via MiXCR, TCRdb re-called the RACE reads, giving one row per CDR3 protein. This sample has roughly 100,000 distinct CDR3 sequences, with approximately 9% found just once. The V and J genes are TRBV5-6 and TRBJ2-7, with D perhaps TRBD1 (8 bases). Specimen: whole blood. The receptor was derived from a female donor in good health. Some clones in this sample may be carry-over from other donors' samples. CDR3 coding DNA: TGTGCCAGCAGCCCAGCCACAGGGGGGGCCTACGAGCAGTACTTC. Its protein product is CASSPATGGAYEQYF.